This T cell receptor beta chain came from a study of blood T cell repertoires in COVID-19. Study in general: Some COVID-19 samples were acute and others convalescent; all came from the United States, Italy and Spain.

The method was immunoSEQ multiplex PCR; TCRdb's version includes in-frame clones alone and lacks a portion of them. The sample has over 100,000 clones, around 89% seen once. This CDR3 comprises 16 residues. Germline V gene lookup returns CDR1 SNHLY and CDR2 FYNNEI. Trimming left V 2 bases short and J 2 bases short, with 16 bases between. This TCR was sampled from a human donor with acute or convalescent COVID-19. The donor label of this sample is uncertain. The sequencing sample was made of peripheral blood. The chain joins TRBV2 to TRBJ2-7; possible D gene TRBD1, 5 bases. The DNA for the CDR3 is TGTGCCAGCAGTGAAAGAGCGAATGTCAGGGCCTACGAGCAGTACTTC. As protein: CASSERANVRAYEQYF.